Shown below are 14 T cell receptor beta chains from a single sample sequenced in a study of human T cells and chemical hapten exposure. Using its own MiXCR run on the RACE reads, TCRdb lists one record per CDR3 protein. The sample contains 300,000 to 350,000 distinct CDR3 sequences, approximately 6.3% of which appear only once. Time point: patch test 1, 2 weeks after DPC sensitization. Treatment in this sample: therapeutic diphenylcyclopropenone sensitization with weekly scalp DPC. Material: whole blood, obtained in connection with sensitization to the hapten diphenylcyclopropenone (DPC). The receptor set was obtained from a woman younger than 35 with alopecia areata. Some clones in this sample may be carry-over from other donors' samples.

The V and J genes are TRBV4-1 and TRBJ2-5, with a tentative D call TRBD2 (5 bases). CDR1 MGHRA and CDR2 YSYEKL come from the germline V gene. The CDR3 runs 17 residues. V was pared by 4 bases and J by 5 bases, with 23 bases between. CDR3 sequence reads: CASSPYGSDKGGETQYF. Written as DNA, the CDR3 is TGCGCCAGCAGCCCATACGGGTCAGACAAAGGCGGGGAGACCCAGTACTTC.

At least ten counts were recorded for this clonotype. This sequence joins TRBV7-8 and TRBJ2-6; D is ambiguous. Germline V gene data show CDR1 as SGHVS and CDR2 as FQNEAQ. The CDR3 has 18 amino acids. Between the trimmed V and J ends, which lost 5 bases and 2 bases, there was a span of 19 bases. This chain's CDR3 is CASSPRVVQTAGANVLTF. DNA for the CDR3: TGTGCCAGCAGCCCTAGAGTCGTCCAGACGGCTGGGGCCAACGTCCTGACTTTC.

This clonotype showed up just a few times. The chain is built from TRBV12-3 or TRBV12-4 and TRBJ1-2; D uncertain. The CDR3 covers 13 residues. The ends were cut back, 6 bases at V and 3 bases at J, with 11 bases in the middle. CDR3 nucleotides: TGTGCCAGCAGGGATTATCGGGACTATGGCTACACCTTC. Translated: CASRDYRDYGYTF.

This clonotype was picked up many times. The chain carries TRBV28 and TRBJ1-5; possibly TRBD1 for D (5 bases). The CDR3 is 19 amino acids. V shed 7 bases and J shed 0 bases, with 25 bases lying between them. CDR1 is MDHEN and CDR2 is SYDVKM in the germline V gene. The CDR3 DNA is TGTGCCAGCACCCCTTCCGGGGCAGGGTCTCTCTTTAGCAATCAGCCCCAGCATTTT. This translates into CASTPSGAGSLFSNQPQHF.

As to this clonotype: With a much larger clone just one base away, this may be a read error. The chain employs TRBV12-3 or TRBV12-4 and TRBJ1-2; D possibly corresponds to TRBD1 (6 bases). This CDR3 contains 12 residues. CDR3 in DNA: TGTATAATCCGGGACATCTACTATGGCTACACCTTC. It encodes CIIRDIYYGYTF.

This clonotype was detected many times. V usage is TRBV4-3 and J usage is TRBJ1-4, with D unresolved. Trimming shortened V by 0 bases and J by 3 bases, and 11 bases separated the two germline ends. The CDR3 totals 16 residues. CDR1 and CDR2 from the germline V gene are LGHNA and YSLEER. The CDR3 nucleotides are TGCGCCAGCAGCCAAGAAATTGTTGCAGCTAATGAAAAACTGTTTTTT. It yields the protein CASSQEIVAANEKLFF.

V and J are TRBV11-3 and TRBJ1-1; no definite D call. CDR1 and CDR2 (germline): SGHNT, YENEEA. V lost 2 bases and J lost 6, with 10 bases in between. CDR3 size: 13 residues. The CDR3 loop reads CASSLSSGAEAFF. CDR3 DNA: TGTGCCAGCAGCTTATCGTCGGGTGCTGAAGCTTTCTTT.

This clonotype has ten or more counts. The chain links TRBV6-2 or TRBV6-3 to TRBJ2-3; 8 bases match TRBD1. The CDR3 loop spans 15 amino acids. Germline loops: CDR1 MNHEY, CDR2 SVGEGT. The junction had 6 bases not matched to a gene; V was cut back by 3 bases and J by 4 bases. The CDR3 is CASSYTGQGPDTQYF. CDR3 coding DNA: TGTGCCAGCAGTTATACCGGACAGGGTCCAGATACGCAGTATTTT.

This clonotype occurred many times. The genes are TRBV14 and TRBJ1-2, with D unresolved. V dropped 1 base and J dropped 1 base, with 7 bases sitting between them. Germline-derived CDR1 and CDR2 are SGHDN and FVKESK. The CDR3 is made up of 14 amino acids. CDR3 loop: CASSQGNSNYGYTF. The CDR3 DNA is TGTGCCAGCAGCCAAGGGAACAGTAACTATGGCTACACCTTC.

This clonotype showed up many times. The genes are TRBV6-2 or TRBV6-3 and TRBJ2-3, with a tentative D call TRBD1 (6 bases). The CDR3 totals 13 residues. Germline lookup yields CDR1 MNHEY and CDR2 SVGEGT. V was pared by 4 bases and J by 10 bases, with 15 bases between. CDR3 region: CASSSPSWTAQYF. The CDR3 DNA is TGTGCCAGCAGTTCTCCCTCGTGGACAGCGCAGTATTTT.

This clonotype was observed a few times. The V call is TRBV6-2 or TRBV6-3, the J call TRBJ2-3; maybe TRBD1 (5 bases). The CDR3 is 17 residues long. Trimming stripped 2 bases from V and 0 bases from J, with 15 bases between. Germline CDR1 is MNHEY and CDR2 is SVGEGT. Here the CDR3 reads CASSYIRRQPSTDTQYF. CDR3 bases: TGTGCCAGCAGTTACATCCGACGACAGCCTAGCACAGATACGCAGTATTTT.

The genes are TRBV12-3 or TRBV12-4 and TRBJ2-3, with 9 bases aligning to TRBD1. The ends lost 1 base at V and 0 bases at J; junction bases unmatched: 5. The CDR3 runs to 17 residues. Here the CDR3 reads CASSLGIGTGSTDTQYF. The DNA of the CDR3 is TGTGCCAGCAGTTTAGGAATAGGGACAGGGAGCACAGATACGCAGTATTTT.

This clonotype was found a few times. The CDR3 nucleotides read TGTGCCAGCTCATCTCCTATAACCGACAGGGGGAGAGGCTACACCTTC. Protein product: CASSSPITDRGRGYTF. The chain couples TRBV18 to TRBJ1-2, with TRBD1 identical over 9 bases. In germline, CDR1 is KGHSH, CDR2 LQKENI. This CDR3 spans 16 amino acids. J lost 8 bases, V lost 5 bases, and 15 bases had no gene match.

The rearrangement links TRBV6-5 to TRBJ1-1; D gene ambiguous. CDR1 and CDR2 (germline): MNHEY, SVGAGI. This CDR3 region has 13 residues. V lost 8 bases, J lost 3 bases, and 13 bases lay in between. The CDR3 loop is CASGRSYHTEAFF. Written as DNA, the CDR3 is TGTGCCAGCGGGAGGTCCTATCACACTGAAGCTTTCTTT.